The TCR beta chain under discussion was sequenced for a study of shared clonotypes between healthy human individuals (dated by TCRdb to about 2020). About the investigation overall: The cohort comprised a couple of women and a few men aged 18 to 49 years. For each donor, CD4 naive and CD4 memory were each given three plates, CD8 naive was given two plates, and CD8 memory was given one plate. To increase sequencing depth and limit assay-specific biases, different laboratories used diverse techniques to prepare libraries and sequence TCR repertoires. Per donor, leukapheresis produced somewhere between about 0.9 and 9 billion PBMCs. To estimate repertoire size and how much clonotypes are shared between individuals, the study performed deep sequencing of blood TCR repertoires from a handful of healthy adults.

On this clone: No antigen is known for it. No per-base quality is available; no much larger clone lies one base away. Other DNA sequences in the sample encode the same CDR3.

On the study overall, not on this receptor specifically: Larger estimated clonotype richness was generally found for naive subsets than for memory subsets. Because the study included a small number of donors, the genetic and exposure-history diversity represented was limited. Sharing across several donors was observed for 5% to 6.5% of naive CD4, under 4% of naive CD8, roughly 2.3% of memory CD4, and roughly 0.4% of memory CD8 clonotypes. Compared with non-shared clonotypes, clonotypes shared by all four sorted-subset donors had higher generation probabilities. Pairwise subsampling led to the expectation that sequencing depth would affect the degree of clonotype sharing among donors. Incomplete sequencing was indicated by rarefaction of sorted-subset datasets, despite the large sequencing depth. Sampling was restricted to blood, and TCR repertoires in tissues likely differ from the TCR repertoires found in blood.

V and J lose 3 bases and 0 bases, and a span of 9 bases separates them. Measured from the cysteine to the phenylalanine, the CDR3 is 15 residues long. Just the 45-base CDR3 DNA is kept, in frame starting at base 1. The germline V gene gives CDR1 as KGHSH and CDR2 as LQKENI. Donors were healthy HIV-negative adults with no recently reported acute infections or vaccinations. Only Caucasian adults living in Nashville, Tennessee, USA were represented among the donors. CD4+ T cells were enriched through magnetic negative selection, after which naive cells were positively selected on CD45RA and the remaining negative fraction served as the memory subset. Blood was obtained by leukapheresis, after which PBMCs were separated by Ficoll-Histopaque density gradient centrifugation and cryopreserved in liquid nitrogen vapor phase. Analytical flow cytometry was used to check the purity and quantity of each magnetically sorted T cell population. Genomic DNA was isolated from each sorted fraction and quantified by UV absorbance on a Nanodrop 2000c.

Using the deep immunoSEQ assay, multiplex PCR amplified TCR CDR3 regions from genomic DNA. Genomic DNA extracted from each cell subset was distributed evenly over all wells of several immunoSEQ 96-well plates, and each plate served as one replicate. For sorted subsets, 200 to 250 ng of genomic DNA, equivalent to around 30,000 T cell genomes, went into each replicate PCR. The purified libraries were quantified using a Qubit 3.0 fluorometer, sized with a Bioanalyzer 2100, and then quantified again using the KAPA Library Quantification kit. Every immunoSEQ 96-well plate was sequenced on a dedicated single-read 150-cycle Illumina NextSeq 550 flow cell. The authors' analysis ran thus. Because only junctional sequences without quality scores were contained in the immunoSEQ output, filtering matching that applied to full-length reads could not be performed. To assign V/J genes and CDR3, sequences were annotated using PyIR, a Python wrapper for IgBLAST v1.9, with IMGT germline references. Reads with weak V/J assignments (E-value above 1e-6), missing CDR3, stop codons, out-of-frame junctions, or ambiguous translated residues were removed. V3J clonotypes were defined as sequences sharing the same inferred V gene, J gene, and CDR3 amino acid sequence. The percentage overlap between two repertoires was calculated by dividing the number of shared unique clonotypes by the size of the smaller repertoire. Three approaches were used to assess repertoire richness: RTK rarefaction, the Chao1 estimator, and Recon v2.1 estimates of unobserved clonotypes. For all TCRbeta clonotypes obtained by the gDNA method from a few donors, generation probabilities were computed with OLGA. In TCRdb, the immuneACCESS table is reduced to in-frame sequences with V and J assigned. These tables do not hold every clone; where another copy was compared, an unresolved V gene accounts for under half, and the others remain unexplained. V, J and clone size were drawn from that table, and D and trimming were deduced from the DNA. The sample contains roughly 2.5 million clones, 90% to 95% of them found a single time. The top ten hold 0.14% of the sample.

The sequence joins TRBV18 to TRBJ1-3; no D segment can be confidently identified. This receptor was identified in a man aged 18 to 35 in good health. Sequences were obtained from naive CD4+ T cells sorted from blood. The sample's cell subset or site label, in plain terms: CD45RA+ positively selected. The CDR3 is CASSPIKSSGNTIYF. The bases read TGTGCCAGCTCACCGATCAAGAGCTCTGGAAACACCATATATTTT.